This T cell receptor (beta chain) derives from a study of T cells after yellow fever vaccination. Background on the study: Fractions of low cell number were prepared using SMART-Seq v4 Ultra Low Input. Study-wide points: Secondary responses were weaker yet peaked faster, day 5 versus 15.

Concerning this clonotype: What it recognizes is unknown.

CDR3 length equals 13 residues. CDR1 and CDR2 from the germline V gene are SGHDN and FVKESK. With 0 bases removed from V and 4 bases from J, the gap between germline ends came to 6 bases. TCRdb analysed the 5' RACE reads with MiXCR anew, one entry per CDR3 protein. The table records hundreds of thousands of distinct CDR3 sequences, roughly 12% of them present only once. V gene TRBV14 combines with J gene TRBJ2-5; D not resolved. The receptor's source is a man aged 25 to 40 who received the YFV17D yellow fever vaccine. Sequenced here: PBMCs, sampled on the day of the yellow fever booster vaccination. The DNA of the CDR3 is TGTGCCAGCAGCCAAGATGACCGAGAGACCCAGTACTTC. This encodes CASSQDDRETQYF.